Listed below are T cell receptor beta chains from one sample, sequenced in a study of T cells in Graves' hyperthyroidism and ophthalmopathy. Via MiXCR, TCRdb re-called the multiplex PCR reads, giving one row per CDR3 protein. The profile shows approximately 100,000 distinct CDR3 sequences, about 50% of them singletons. Sequencing input: blood. Receptors were obtained from a man aged 35 to 55 with Graves' hyperthyroidism. Each CDR3 is given without its conserved first and last residue. Fields, in order: V gene, CDR3 length, CDR3 protein.

V gene: TRBV7-2
CDR3 length: 12
CDR3 protein: ASSLPTSAREQY

V gene: TRBV5-1
CDR3 length: 12
CDR3 protein: ASSLGQGVDTIY

V gene: TRBV10-1
CDR3 length: 12
CDR3 protein: ASSGGGTTDTQY

V gene: TRBV7-4
CDR3 length: 12
CDR3 protein: ASSLSFRGYEQY

V gene: TRBV18
CDR3 length: 11
CDR3 protein: ASFGRGHTEAF

V gene: TRBV12-2
CDR3 length: 14
CDR3 protein: ASRPRTGVNTGELF

V gene: TRBV30
CDR3 length: 12
CDR3 protein: AWSIGSGANVLT

V gene: TRBV30
CDR3 length: 11
CDR3 protein: AWIQGAGTEAF

V gene: TRBV4-1
CDR3 length: 15
CDR3 protein: ASSHPEGGRPMETQY

V gene: TRBV29-1
CDR3 length: 13
CDR3 protein: SADPYLTSAYEQY

V gene: TRBV20-1
CDR3 length: 13
CDR3 protein: SARVGGSYNSPLH

V gene: TRBV6-5
CDR3 length: 11
CDR3 protein: ASSPTLNTEAF

V gene: TRBV2
CDR3 length: 12
CDR3 protein: ASSASGNYNEQF

V gene: TRBV4-1
CDR3 length: 15
CDR3 protein: ASSPGQGALLNTEAF

V gene: TRBV5-6
CDR3 length: 11
CDR3 protein: ASSRGTAYGYT

V gene: TRBV4-2
CDR3 length: 14
CDR3 protein: ASSQLGATSYNEQF

V gene: TRBV15
CDR3 length: 19
CDR3 protein: ATSVAGGGDTQYLNQETQY

V gene: TRBV11-2
CDR3 length: 15
CDR3 protein: ASSSPKSGAISYEQY

V gene: TRBV7-2
CDR3 length: 12
CDR3 protein: ASSWRESTDTQY

V gene: TRBV6-6
CDR3 length: 11
CDR3 protein: ASRPGGAETQH

V gene: TRBV20-1
CDR3 length: 12
CDR3 protein: SASDGQRTDTQY

V gene: TRBV20-1
CDR3 length: 10
CDR3 protein: SARHGLETQY

V gene: TRBV11-1
CDR3 length: 14
CDR3 protein: ASSLVAGALTDTQY

V gene: TRBV29-1
CDR3 length: 10
CDR3 protein: SVMRGGNEQF

V gene: TRBV7-9
CDR3 length: 10
CDR3 protein: ASSYIKDTQY

V gene: TRBV7-2
CDR3 length: 14
CDR3 protein: ASSFDRASSYNEQF

V gene: TRBV5-6
CDR3 length: 13
CDR3 protein: ASSGGDRWQPPQH

V gene: TRBV7-2
CDR3 length: 9
CDR3 protein: ASSLGTGLV

V gene: TRBV5-1
CDR3 length: 12
CDR3 protein: ASSSGGGYNEQF

V gene: TRBV7-2
CDR3 length: 10
CDR3 protein: AGSLDLRELF

V gene: TRBV5-6
CDR3 length: 14
CDR3 protein: ASSLGTGRLPGELF

V gene: TRBV5-4
CDR3 length: 13
CDR3 protein: ASSLVGSEAYEQY

V gene: TRBV10-3
CDR3 length: 13
CDR3 protein: AISESDRVQETQH

V gene: TRBV7-2
CDR3 length: 12
CDR3 protein: ASSLGAGLQPQH

V gene: TRBV10-1
CDR3 length: 10
CDR3 protein: ASRLRDRGLF

V gene: TRBV9
CDR3 length: 14
CDR3 protein: ASSVGERRSNQPQH

V gene: TRBV4-2
CDR3 length: 14
CDR3 protein: ASSQDLAGGGYGYT

V gene: TRBV11-2
CDR3 length: 11
CDR3 protein: ASSFVVTDTQY

V gene: TRBV25-1
CDR3 length: 10
CDR3 protein: ASTSVGFEAF

V gene: TRBV7-2
CDR3 length: 14
CDR3 protein: ASSLVGSGVFSPLR

V gene: TRBV27
CDR3 length: 12
CDR3 protein: ASRAGLDTGELF